The clone carrying this T cell receptor (beta chain) was recorded a few times. TCRdb's copy holds only in-frame clones and misses some; the assay was immunoSEQ multiplex PCR. The sample contains 100,000 to 150,000 clones, around 89% of which appear only once. It was during active infection that Seattle patients were enrolled and then longitudinally followed. The sample originates from a study of blood T cell repertoires in COVID-19. Study in general: Sample material is recorded as cDNA or gDNA derived from T cells, B-cell-depleted T cells, or PBMCs.

V lost 10 bases to trimming and J lost 7 bases, with 23 bases between them. The CDR3 is 14 amino acids. The V gene's germline CDR1 is SNHLY and CDR2 FYNNEI. The chain recombines TRBV2 with TRBJ2-7, with D perhaps matching TRBD2 (5 bases). Material for sequencing was peripheral blood. This clonotype was obtained from a man between 60 and 75 years old with COVID-19, enrolled during active disease. CDR3 residues: CATTWTSRPREQYF. Here the CDR3 DNA reads TGTGCCACCACCTGGACTTCCCGACCTCGTGAGCAGTACTTC.